The sequence of this TCR beta chain was determined in a study of identical twins. The CDR3 consists of 15 residues. Germline lookup yields CDR1 MNHNS and CDR2 SASEGT. The ends were cut back, 7 bases at V and 6 bases at J, with 18 bases in the middle. Each cDNA held unique molecular identifiers, and template switching gave it a universal primer site. One entry per CDR3 protein results from TCRdb running MiXCR on the 5' RACE reads. The profile covers around 230,000 distinct CDR3 sequences, with 6.5% to 8% appearing a single time and about 14% taken by the ten largest. A further study also used this sample, focusing on T cells expressing NK-cell markers. Per that paper: HCMV seropositivity characterized most of the eight sequenced donors, and seronegativity one.

The origin of this receptor is a woman aged 18-30 years in good health. The chain uses TRBV6-1 and TRBJ2-2; D possibly corresponds to TRBD1 (6 bases). Sequencing input: CD8+ T cells sorted from blood. CDR3 nucleotide sequence: TGTGCCAGCATTGGACGAGACAGGAGGTCCGGGGAGCTGTTTTTT. Amino acid sequence: CASIGRDRRSGELFF.